These T cell receptor beta chains were read from a single sample in a study of OX40 agonist ivuxolimab in advanced cancers. Profiling relied on immunoSEQ multiplex PCR, and the TCRdb table lists in-frame clones only, not all of them. The sample includes tens of thousands of clones, around 85% seen only once; the top ten take roughly 4.7%. The source was CD4+ or CD8+ T cells sorted from blood, collected in a trial of the OX40 agonist ivuxolimab. The origin of the receptors is an adult with an advanced solid tumor such as melanoma, head and neck, liver or kidney cancer. CDR3s include the opening cysteine and the closing phenylalanine or tryptophan. A D gene is named only where the DNA matches it firmly. The size of a clone is reported for some rows only, either as once, few or many, or as a class for expanded clones.

few	TRBV18	17	TRBJ1-2	TRBD1	TGTGCCAGCTCGATGGACAGGGGGGCCCAGGGTGACTATGGCTACACCTTC	CASSMDRGAQGDYGYTF
NA	TRBV9	15	TRBJ1-3	NA	TGTGCCAGCAGCGCTACAGGGTTCTCTGGAAACACCATATATTTT	CASSATGFSGNTIYF
NA	TRBV25-1	14	TRBJ1-1	TRBD1	TGTGCCAGCAGTGACAGGGGGCCGTGGACTGAAGCTTTCTTT	CASSDRGPWTEAFF
NA	TRBV7-9	15	TRBJ1-1	TRBD1	TGTGCCAGCAGCTTAGCGACAGGGGTCAACACTGAAGCTTTCTTT	CASSLATGVNTEAFF
NA	TRBV9	15	TRBJ1-1	NA	TGTGCCAGCAGCGTACTCCAGACAGCACCGGCTGAAGCTTTCTTT	CASSVLQTAPAEAFF
NA	TRBV6-5	14	TRBJ2-1	TRBD2	TGTGCCAGCAGACTAGCGGGGGCGATCGATGAGCAGTTCTTC	CASRLAGAIDEQFF
NA	TRBV2	15	TRBJ2-7	TRBD2	TGTGCCAGCAGTGAGGGTAGCGGGGGGACCTACGAGCAGTACTTC	CASSEGSGGTYEQYF
NA	TRBV9	14	TRBJ2-5	NA	TGTGCCAGCAGCGCGGCCATGGGGGGAGAGACCCAGTACTTC	CASSAAMGGETQYF
NA	TRBV28	15	TRBJ2-2	NA	TGTGCCAGCAGTTTGCTCGGGACGAACACCGGGGAGCTGTTTTTT	CASSLLGTNTGELFF
NA	TRBV5-1	15	TRBJ2-5	NA	TGCGCCAGCAGCATTGCGGGGGCGGGTCAGGAGACCCAGTACTTC	CASSIAGAGQETQYF
medium-sized	TRBV6-5	14	TRBJ1-1	TRBD1	TGTGCCAGCAGCCTGTTAGGGGGCGGCACTGAAGCTTTCTTT	CASSLLGGGTEAFF
few	TRBV14	13	TRBJ2-7	NA	TGTGCCAGCAGCCTCGATCTCGGGTACGAGCAGTACTTC	CASSLDLGYEQYF
NA	TRBV19	16	TRBJ2-1	TRBD1	TGTGCCAGTAGTATTCTAGGGGACAGGGGGGGCATTGAGCAGTTCTTC	CASSILGDRGGIEQFF
NA	TRBV6-1	14	TRBJ2-7	TRBD2	TGTGCCAGCATCTTAGCGGGATCCTCCTACGAGCAGTACTTC	CASILAGSSYEQYF
NA	TRBV7-6	13	TRBJ1-3	NA	TGTGCCAGCAGCCTCGAAGTAGGAAACACCATATATTTT	CASSLEVGNTIYF
NA	TRBV5-6	14	TRBJ2-5	NA	TGTGCCAGCAGGTCGAGGGGTGGTCAAGAGACCCAGTACTTC	CASRSRGGQETQYF
NA	TRBV5-1	15	TRBJ1-1	NA	TGCGCCAGCAACCCGACAGGAGGGGTCCGCTACGCGGCTTTCTTT	CASNPTGGVRYAAFF
NA	TRBV11-2	15	TRBJ2-3	TRBD2	TGTGCCAGCAGCCGACTAGCGGGGAACACAGATACGCAGTATTTT	CASSRLAGNTDTQYF
NA	TRBV14	13	TRBJ2-3	NA	TGTGCCAGCAGCTATGGCGGCACAGATACGCAGTATTTT	CASSYGGTDTQYF
NA	TRBV4-3	17	TRBJ2-3	TRBD2	TGCGCCAGCAGCCAAGAGGTGCTAGCGGGAGTTCAAGATACGCAGTATTTT	CASSQEVLAGVQDTQYF
NA	TRBV7-2	14	TRBJ2-3	NA	TGTGCCAGCAGCCCGAGCGCGTCCACAGATACGCAGTATTTT	CASSPSASTDTQYF
NA	TRBV5-4	16	TRBJ2-7	TRBD1	TGTGCCAGCAGCTTGGGTTCGGTGGGACAGATTTACGAGCAGTACTTC	CASSLGSVGQIYEQYF
NA	TRBV11-1	12	TRBJ2-3	NA	TGTGCCAGCAGCTCGGAACTAGATACGCAGTATTTT	CASSSELDTQYF
NA	TRBV19	15	TRBJ1-1	NA	TGTGCCAGTAGTTCCGGGGCAGGGAAGAACACTGAAGCTTTCTTT	CASSSGAGKNTEAFF
NA	TRBV7-3	15	TRBJ2-3	TRBD2	TGTGCCAGCAGCGCCGGGACTAGCGGGGCAGATACGCAGTATTTT	CASSAGTSGADTQYF
NA	TRBV9	16	TRBJ2-5	TRBD2	TGTGCCAGCAGCGTACTGGGACTAGAACGATGGGAGACCCAGTACTTC	CASSVLGLERWETQYF
NA	TRBV10-3	14	TRBJ2-7	TRBD1	TGTGCCATCAGTGAGGGGACAGGGGGCTACGAGCAGTACTTC	CAISEGTGGYEQYF
NA	TRBV6-5	15	TRBJ1-2	NA	TGTGCCAGCAGTTCTGGAGGGCAACAGGACTATGGCTACACCTTC	CASSSGGQQDYGYTF
NA	TRBV14	18	TRBJ2-2	NA	TGTGCCAGCAGGAGAGACACGTCTCCCCCTTCGAACACCGGGGAGCTGTTTTTT	CASRRDTSPPSNTGELFF
NA	TRBV13	14	TRBJ2-3	TRBD2	TGTGCCTCCACAACGCGGGGGGGGCGAGATACGCAGTATTTT	CASTTRGGRDTQYF
NA	TRBV6-1	14	TRBJ2-7	TRBD2	TGTGCCAGCAGCTTAGCGGGAGGGCCGGGAGAGCAGTACTTC	CASSLAGGPGEQYF
NA	TRBV7-3	15	TRBJ2-1	NA	TGTGCCAGCAGCTTAAGCGGGAGTCAGGGGGATGAGCAGTTCTTC	CASSLSGSQGDEQFF
NA	TRBV9	15	TRBJ2-5	TRBD2	TGTGCCAGCAGCGTGTTAGCGGGATCTTTAGAGACCCAGTACTTC	CASSVLAGSLETQYF
NA	TRBV7-3	13	TRBJ1-2	TRBD1	TGTGCCAGCAGCCCCCAGACAGGGCGTGGCTACACCTTC	CASSPQTGRGYTF
NA	TRBV5-1	14	TRBJ2-1	NA	TGCGCCAGCACCCTAGCAGATTCCTACAATGAGCAGTTCTTC	CASTLADSYNEQFF
NA	TRBV5-1	13	TRBJ1-5	NA	TGCGCCAGCAGCTTGGCCCTAGATCAGCCCCAGCATTTT	CASSLALDQPQHF
NA	TRBV5-1	13	TRBJ2-2	NA	TGCGCCAGCAGCTTGACCTCGACCGGGGAGCTGTTTTTT	CASSLTSTGELFF
NA	TRBV15	18	TRBJ1-1	NA	TGTGCCACCAGCAGATCACCGGGGGCTCCTCGGGCGGGCGGTGAAGCTTTCTTT	CATSRSPGAPRAGGEAFF
NA	TRBV10-3	13	TRBJ1-1	NA	TGTGCCACCCATGACTTATCGGGGTCTGAAGCTTTCTTT	CATHDLSGSEAFF
few	TRBV27	15	TRBJ2-5	NA	TGTGCCAGCAGTTTACGGGGAGATGGTAAAGAGACCCAGTACTTC	CASSLRGDGKETQYF
NA	TRBV11-3	12	TRBJ1-1	NA	TGTGCCAGCAGCCGCGGAGAGACCGAAGCTTTCTTT	CASSRGETEAFF
few	TRBV20-1	11	TRBJ1-1	NA	TGCAGCTCTGCAAAGAACACTGAAGCTTTCTTT	CSSAKNTEAFF
once	TRBV19	14	TRBJ2-5	NA	TGTGCCAGTAGTATAGCGAATAGGCAAGAGACCCAGTACTTC	CASSIANRQETQYF
NA	TRBV4-1	15	TRBJ2-5	TRBD1	TGCGCCAGCAGCCGCCAACAGGGGGCTGGGGAGACCCAGTACTTC	CASSRQQGAGETQYF
once	TRBV6-5	13	TRBJ2-3	TRBD1	TGTGCCAGCAGTAGACAGGGAACAGATACGCAGTATTTT	CASSRQGTDTQYF
NA	TRBV28	11	TRBJ2-7	NA	TGTGCCAGCAGTTTACACTACGAGCAGTACTTC	CASSLHYEQYF